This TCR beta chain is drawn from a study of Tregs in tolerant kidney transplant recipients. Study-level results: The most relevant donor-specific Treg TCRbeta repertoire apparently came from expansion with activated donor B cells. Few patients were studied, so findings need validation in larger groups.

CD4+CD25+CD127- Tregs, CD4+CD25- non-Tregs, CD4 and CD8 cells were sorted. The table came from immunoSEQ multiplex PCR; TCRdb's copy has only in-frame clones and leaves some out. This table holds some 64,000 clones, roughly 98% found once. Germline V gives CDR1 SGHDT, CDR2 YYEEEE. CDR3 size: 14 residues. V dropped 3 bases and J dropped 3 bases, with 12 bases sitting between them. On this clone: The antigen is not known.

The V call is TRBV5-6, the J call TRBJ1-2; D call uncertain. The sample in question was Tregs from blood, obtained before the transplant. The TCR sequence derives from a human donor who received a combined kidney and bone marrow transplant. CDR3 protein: CASSYPDTHYGYTF. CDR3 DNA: TGTGCCAGCAGCTACCCCGACACTCACTATGGCTACACCTTC.